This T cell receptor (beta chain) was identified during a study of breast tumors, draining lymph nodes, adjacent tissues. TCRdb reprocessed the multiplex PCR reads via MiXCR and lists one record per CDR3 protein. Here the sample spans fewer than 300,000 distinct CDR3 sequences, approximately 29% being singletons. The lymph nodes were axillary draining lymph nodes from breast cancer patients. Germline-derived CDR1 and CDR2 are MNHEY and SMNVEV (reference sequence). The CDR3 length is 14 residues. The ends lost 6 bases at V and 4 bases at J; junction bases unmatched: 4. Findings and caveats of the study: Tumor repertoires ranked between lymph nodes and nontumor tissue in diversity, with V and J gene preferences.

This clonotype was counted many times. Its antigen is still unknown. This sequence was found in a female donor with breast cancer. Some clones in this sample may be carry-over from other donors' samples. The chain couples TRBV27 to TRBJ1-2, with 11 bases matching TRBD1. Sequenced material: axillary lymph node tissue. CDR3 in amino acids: CASRRGTGGYGYTF. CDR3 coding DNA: TGTGCCAGCAGGCGAGGGACAGGGGGCTATGGCTACACCTTC.